The 11 T cell receptor beta chains below all came from one sample that was sequenced in a study of blood T cell repertoires in COVID-19. Libraries were prepared by immunoSEQ multiplex PCR; TCRdb keeps only in-frame clonotypes and omits some of them. The repertoire holds about 85,000 clones, with 84% as singletons. Source material: peripheral blood. All receptors derive from a human donor in a cohort sampled during active COVID-19.

The chain links TRBV30 to TRBJ2-2; the match to TRBD1 covers 9 bases. Trimming cost V 3 bases and J 3 bases; bases outside gene matches: 2. CDR1 and CDR2 from the germline V gene are GTSNPN and SVGIG (reference sequence). The CDR3 sequence is 14 residues long. CDR3 region: CAWRTGGYTGELFF. The CDR3, as DNA: TGTGCCTGGAGGACAGGGGGTTACACCGGGGAGCTGTTTTTT.

The gene calls are TRBV7-3 and TRBJ1-6; the D is unclear. CDR1 SGHTA and CDR2 FQGTGA come from the germline V gene. The CDR3 totals 13 residues. Between the trimmed V and J ends, which lost 5 bases and 10 bases, there was a span of 12 bases. The CDR3 region is CASSPTPGSPLHF. The CDR3 bases are TGTGCCAGCAGCCCGACCCCGGGGTCACCCCTCCACTTT.

The V gene is TRBV5-6, the J gene TRBJ2-1, with 10 bases aligning to TRBD1. The CDR3 runs 17 residues. Germline-derived CDR1 and CDR2 are SGHDT and YYEEEE. Losses at the gene ends were 4 bases for V and 3 bases for J; bases not matched to a gene: 10. DNA for the CDR3: TGTGCCAGCAGCCCACACGGGGGACAGGGGAACTACAATGAGCAGTTCTTC. It encodes CASSPHGGQGNYNEQFF.

This chain connects TRBV5-1 to TRBJ2-7; D may be TRBD1 (5 bases). Germline CDR1 reads SGHRS; CDR2 reads YFSETQ. V gave up 0 bases and J gave up 4 bases, with 14 bases separating them. CDR3 length: 15 amino acids. DNA of the CDR3: TGCGCCAGCAGCTTGGGGCAGGGATTAAATTACGAGCAGTACTTC. It specifies CASSLGQGLNYEQYF.

The rearrangement links TRBV5-6 to TRBJ1-6, with TRBD1 matching over 7 bases. Germline CDR1 reads SGHDT; CDR2 reads YYEEEE. CDR3 length: 16 amino acids. Germline trimming cut 4 bases from V and 8 bases from J; bases unmatched to any gene: 12. The CDR3 here is CASSESTGAGDSPLHF. DNA of the CDR3: TGTGCCAGCAGCGAATCCACAGGGGCCGGGGATTCACCCCTCCACTTT.

In DNA form, the CDR3 reads TGTGCCAGCAGCCCAAGAGGGGACAGGTTCACAGATACGCAGTATTTT. Translation gives CASSPRGDRFTDTQYF. The chain uses TRBV9 and TRBJ2-3, with 8 positions matching TRBD1. Germline V gene lookup returns CDR1 SGDLS and CDR2 YYNGEE. The CDR3 consists of 16 residues. J was trimmed by 2 bases and V by 4 bases; bases with no gene match: 9.

Written as DNA, the CDR3 is TGTGCCAGCAGCTTGGAAAGTGGCGAGGCCACCGGGGAGCTGTTTTTT. The encoded protein is CASSLESGEATGELFF. The J gene is TRBJ2-2, the V gene TRBV7-6; D gene ambiguous. Trimming left V 3 bases short and J 4 bases short, with 15 bases between. The CDR3 totals 16 residues. The germline V gene encodes CDR1 SGHVS and CDR2 FNYEAQ.

In the case of this clone: This may arise from a read error, as a much more abundant clone is one base away. The rearrangement uses TRBV28 and TRBJ2-1; 10 bases are shared with TRBD1. Germline V gene lookup returns CDR1 MDHEN and CDR2 SYDVKM. Trimming at V came to 4 bases and at J to 3 bases, leaving 3 bases not matched to a gene. This CDR3 contains 15 residues. CDR3 region: CASSSGTGVYNEQFF. The CDR3, as DNA: TGTGCCAGCAGTTCCGGGACAGGGGTCTACAATGAGCAGTTCTTC.

V gene TRBV28 combines with J gene TRBJ2-3, with D perhaps matching TRBD1 (6 bases). This CDR3 has 13 residues. V was pared by 5 bases and J by 9 bases, with 15 bases between. Looked up from germline, CDR1 is MDHEN and CDR2 is SYDVKM. The CDR3 region is CASSQSGVITQYF. CDR3 bases: TGTGCCAGCAGTCAATCAGGGGTTATCACGCAGTATTTT.

J is TRBJ1-1 and V is TRBV7-3, with D unclear. The CDR3 is made up of 13 amino acids. The germline V gene has CDR1 SGHTA and CDR2 FQGTGA. V dropped 5 bases and J dropped 1 base, with 8 bases sitting between them. CDR3 in amino acids: CASSPTTNTEAFF. Here the CDR3 DNA reads TGTGCCAGCAGCCCCACTACGAACACTGAAGCTTTCTTT.

This chain links TRBV6-5 with TRBJ2-7; possibly TRBD1 for D (5 bases). Germline assignment: CDR1 MNHEY and CDR2 SVGAGI. The CDR3 contains 15 residues. The V gene lost 0 bases and the J gene lost 3 bases, with 12 bases spanning the gap. CDR3 bases: TGTGCCAGCAGTTACTCGGGGCGTCAGGACTACGAGCAGTACTTC. This encodes CASSYSGRQDYEQYF.